The 32 T cell receptor beta chains below were found in one sample sequenced in a study of OX40 agonist ivuxolimab in advanced cancers. The protocol was immunoSEQ multiplex PCR, while the TCRdb copy is restricted to in-frame clones and leaves out a portion. The table includes tens of thousands of clones, approximately 84% detected once. The source was CD4+ or CD8+ T cells sorted from blood, collected in a trial of the OX40 agonist ivuxolimab. These receptors all come from an adult with an advanced solid tumor such as melanoma, head and neck, liver or kidney cancer.

The rearrangement links TRBV7-2 to TRBJ2-4; 7 bases are a match to TRBD1. Germline assignment: CDR1 SGHTA and CDR2 FQGNSA. V lost 5 bases and J lost 5; bases outside the gene matches: 3. The CDR3 extends over 13 amino acids. CDR3 amino acids: CASSIDRENIQYF. In DNA form, the CDR3 reads TGTGCCAGCAGCATAGACAGGGAAAACATTCAGTACTTC.

The chain is built from TRBV6-6 and TRBJ2-5; 7 bases line up with TRBD2. The CDR3 loop spans 15 amino acids. Germline-derived CDR1 and CDR2 are MNHNY and SVGAGI (reference sequence). After removal of 6 bases from V and 6 bases from J, the junction contained 13 bases not matched to a gene. CDR3 residues: CASSSGGRGGKTQYF. The DNA of the CDR3 is TGTGCCAGCAGCTCCGGGGGGAGGGGAGGAAAGACCCAGTACTTC.

This chain connects TRBV28 to TRBJ2-1; TRBD1 is a possible D gene (7 bases). Trimming took off 6 bases at V and 3 bases at J, with 12 bases between the two ends. This CDR3 comprises 14 residues. Per germline, CDR1 MDHEN and CDR2 SYDVKM. The CDR3 DNA sequence: TGTGCCAGCAGGCAGGGGGGAAACTACAATGAGCAGTTCTTC. Translating it yields CASRQGGNYNEQFF.

J is TRBJ2-4 and V is TRBV21-1. TRBV21-1 is flagged as a pseudogene. The CDR3 loop spans 14 amino acids. The CDR3 region has the DNA TGTGCCAGCAGCAAATCTCAACCTAAAAACATTCAGTACTTC. It encodes CASSKSQPKNIQYF.

This clone appeared a few times. The gene calls are TRBV4-2 and TRBJ1-2; no firm D call. Trimming removed 0 bases from V and 4 bases from J, with 6 bases in between. The CDR3 spans 13 residues. Germline V gene sequence: CDR1 LGHNA, CDR2 YNFKEQ. DNA for the CDR3: TGTGCCAGCAGCCAAGATGACCTCTATGGCTACACCTTC. This translates into CASSQDDLYGYTF.

V usage is TRBV6-4 and J usage is TRBJ2-2; the match to TRBD1 covers 8 bases. The J segment lost 4 bases and the V segment lost 6 bases, leaving 4 bases of the junction unmatched. Germline assignment: CDR1 MRHNA and CDR2 SNTAGT. This CDR3 spans 14 amino acids. DNA for the CDR3: TGTGCCAGCAGCGGACAGGGAGGCACCGGGGAGCTGTTTTTT. Translation gives CASSGQGGTGELFF.

The CDR3 loop is CASSLGPPNEKLFF. DNA for the CDR3: TGCGCCAGCAGCCTGGGACCGCCTAATGAAAAACTGTTTTTT. This chain connects TRBV5-1 to TRBJ1-4; perhaps TRBD1 as D (5 bases). Germline V gene lookup returns CDR1 SGHRS and CDR2 YFSETQ. Trimming took off 4 bases at V and 3 bases at J, with 10 bases between the two ends. CDR3 length: 14 residues.

A few counts support this clone. V is TRBV11-2 and J is TRBJ2-3; TRBD2 matches 10 bases. Germline loops: CDR1 SGHAT, CDR2 FQNNGV. V lost 2 bases to trimming and J lost 1 base; unmatched junction nucleotides: 9. The CDR3 totals 18 residues. This CDR3 is CASSLWAAGGRGTDTQYF. In nucleotides, the CDR3 is TGTGCCAGCAGCTTATGGGCAGCGGGGGGGCGGGGCACAGATACGCAGTATTTT.

This clone occurred a few times. In nucleotides, the CDR3 is TGTGCCAGCAGCGTGGGCAACCAGGGTACTGAAGCTTTCTTT. Its protein is CASSVGNQGTEAFF. This chain joins TRBV9 and TRBJ1-1, with a tentative D call TRBD1 (5 bases). In germline, CDR1 is SGDLS, CDR2 YYNGEE. Trimming removed 2 bases from V and 5 bases from J, with 13 bases in between. This CDR3 is built from 14 residues.

This chain connects TRBV5-5 to TRBJ1-2; TRBD1 matches at 7 bases. This CDR3 contains 15 residues. Germline V gene data show CDR1 as SGHKS and CDR2 as YYEKEE (reference sequence). V trimming: 2 bases; J trimming: 1 base; junction bases outside the gene matches: 5. The CDR3: CASSLNRGLNYGYTF. CDR3 DNA sequence: TGTGCCAGCAGCTTAAACAGGGGACTTAACTATGGCTACACCTTC.

The CDR3 DNA follows: TGTGCCAGTAGTACCCGACAGGGAAGAATGGAGACCCAGTACTTC. It specifies CASSTRQGRMETQYF. The chain carries TRBV19 and TRBJ2-5; 7 bases fit TRBD1. Looked up from germline, CDR1 is LNHDA and CDR2 is SQIVND (reference sequence). The J segment lost 5 bases and the V segment lost 4 bases, leaving 10 bases of the junction unmatched. The CDR3 runs 15 residues.

The rearrangement links TRBV19 to TRBJ1-5, with D maybe TRBD1 (6 bases). Germline V gives CDR1 LNHDA, CDR2 SQIVND (reference sequence). CDR3 size: 17 residues. The V end lost 5 bases, the J end lost 3 bases, and 20 bases lay between the germline ends. DNA for the CDR3: TGTGCCAGTAGTGCCACTACAGGGCCCGGGCTCAATCAGCCCCAGCATTTT. Its protein product is CASSATTGPGLNQPQHF.

This clone has just one count. CDR3 sequence (DNA): TGTGCCAGCAGCTTAGTGGTTGGGGAAGCTGAGCAGTTCTTC. Encoded protein: CASSLVVGEAEQFF. This chain connects TRBV7-8 to TRBJ2-1; D unclear. Germline loops: CDR1 SGHVS, CDR2 FQNEAQ. This CDR3 has 14 amino acids. Deletions cut 1 base from V and 9 bases from J, with 13 bases between.

V usage is TRBV5-1 and J usage is TRBJ2-2; D is tentatively TRBD1 or TRBD2 (5 bases each). The CDR3 runs to 12 residues. Germline V gene sequence: CDR1 SGHRS, CDR2 YFSETQ. The V end lost 4 bases, the J end lost 8 bases, and 9 bases lay between the germline ends. CDR3 sequence (DNA): TGCGCCAGCAGCCCCGAGGGGGGGGAGCTGTTTTTT. This sequence encodes CASSPEGGELFF.

The V gene is TRBV7-2, the J gene TRBJ1-1, with D possibly matching TRBD1 (5 bases). The CDR3 covers 14 residues. Trimming took 4 bases from V and 4 from J, leaving 13 bases between them. Germline V CDR1 and CDR2: SGHTA, FQGNSA. Written as DNA, the CDR3 is TGTGCCAGCAGCTCACAGGCTGGGGTCACTGAAGCTTTCTTT. Translating it yields CASSSQAGVTEAFF.

The V and J genes are TRBV5-6 and TRBJ1-6; D is perhaps TRBD1 (6 bases). The CDR3 contains 18 residues. Trimming removed 7 bases at V and 1 base at J, with 21 bases between. CDR1 is SGHDT and CDR2 is YYEEEE in the germline V gene. CDR3 nucleotides: TGTGCCAGCTACGGGCTTTCGACAAGGGGGTCCTATAATTCACCCCTCCACTTT. Protein product: CASYGLSTRGSYNSPLHF.

This clone has more than one count but fewer than ten. CDR3 loop: CASSLGGLGETQYF. CDR3 DNA: TGTGCCAGCAGCTTAGGAGGGCTGGGAGAGACCCAGTACTTC. The chain joins TRBV7-2 to TRBJ2-5; possible D gene TRBD2, 5 bases. Germline-derived CDR1 and CDR2 are SGHTA and FQGNSA. Trimming took 1 base from V and 4 from J, leaving 10 bases between them. The CDR3 extends over 14 amino acids.

V usage is TRBV6-5 and J usage is TRBJ1-5; D unresolved. The CDR3 is made up of 13 amino acids. Germline-derived CDR1 and CDR2 are MNHEY and SVGAGI. Trimming stripped 2 bases from V and 0 bases from J, with 2 bases between. DNA of the CDR3: TGTGCCAGCAGTTACCTTAGCAATCAGCCCCAGCATTTT. It encodes CASSYLSNQPQHF.

The chain recombines TRBV19 with TRBJ2-5, with D possibly being TRBD1 or TRBD2 (6 bases each). The CDR3 contains 15 residues. Germline assignment: CDR1 LNHDA and CDR2 SQIVND (reference sequence). The germline V and J ends were trimmed by 6 bases and 6 bases, with 20 bases remaining between them. The CDR3 is CASRKNLRGPKTQYF. The CDR3 DNA reads TGTGCCAGTAGAAAAAATCTACGGGGGCCGAAGACCCAGTACTTC. Full variable domain (remainder filled in from reference TRBV19 and TRBJ2-5): DGGITQSPKYLFRKEGQNVTLSCEQNLNHDAMYWYRQDPGQGLRLIYYSQIVNDFQKGDIAEGYSVSREKKESFPLTVTSAQKNPTAFYLCASRKNLRGPKTQYFGPGTRLLVL.

The V and J genes are TRBV5-8 and TRBJ2-5; maybe TRBD2 (5 bases). Germline lookup yields CDR1 SGHTS and CDR2 YDEGEE. Trimming removed 3 bases at V and 5 bases at J, with 14 bases between. The CDR3 contains 14 residues. This chain's CDR3 is CASSWPSRRETQYF. The CDR3 DNA follows: TGTGCCAGCAGCTGGCCGAGTAGGAGGGAGACCCAGTACTTC.

The chain recombines TRBV18 with TRBJ2-3, with D perhaps TRBD2 (7 bases). The CDR3 covers 15 residues. CDR1 and CDR2 from the germline V gene are KGHSH and LQKENI. Trimming pared 3 bases from V and 4 bases from J, leaving 14 bases between. In DNA, the CDR3 is TGTGCCAGCTCACCGTCGGGGGGCCAGGCAGATACGCAGTATTTT. Its protein is CASSPSGGQADTQYF.

This clone appeared once. V is TRBV7-2 and J is TRBJ1-1, with 8 nucleotides matching TRBD1. V lost 6 bases, J lost 7 bases, and 7 bases stayed unmatched. CDR1 is SGHTA and CDR2 is FQGNSA in the germline V gene. The length of the CDR3 is 13 residues. The CDR3 region is CASRPQGAGEAFF. CDR3 DNA sequence: TGTGCCAGCAGGCCGCAGGGGGCTGGTGAAGCTTTCTTT.

V is TRBV5-6 and J is TRBJ1-3; a possible D gene is TRBD1 (5 bases). The V gene lost 1 base and the J gene lost 2 bases, with 16 bases spanning the gap. Germline V gene data show CDR1 as SGHDT and CDR2 as YYEEEE. The CDR3 length is 17 residues. CDR3 in amino acids: CASSLLGRVTAGNTIYF. The CDR3 coding sequence is TGTGCCAGCAGCTTGCTAGGCAGGGTTACAGCTGGAAACACCATATATTTT.

The rearrangement uses TRBV4-3 and TRBJ1-3, with a possible D match to TRBD1 (5 bases). V lost 4 bases and J lost 0, with 10 bases in between. The CDR3 is made up of 15 amino acids. Looked up from germline, CDR1 is LGHNA and CDR2 is YSLEER. CDR3 in amino acids: CASSPGGVSGNTIYF. The CDR3 nucleotides are TGCGCCAGCAGCCCCGGGGGAGTCTCTGGAAACACCATATATTTT.

V gene TRBV27 combines with J gene TRBJ2-1, with TRBD1 identical over 7 bases. The CDR3 is made up of 15 amino acids. V lost 6 bases to trimming and J lost 0 bases; unmatched junction nucleotides: 5. The germline V gene encodes CDR1 MNHEY and CDR2 SMNVEV (reference sequence). As DNA, the CDR3 is TGTGCCAGCAGGTACGGACAGGACTCCTACAATGAGCAGTTCTTC. Residues: CASRYGQDSYNEQFF.

The CDR3 DNA reads as TGTGCCAGCGTCGGGGGGCCTTGGACTGAAGCTTTCTTT. Amino acids: CASVGGPWTEAFF. J is TRBJ1-1 and V is TRBV2; D might be TRBD1 (6 bases). Trimming took off 8 bases at V and 5 bases at J, with 15 bases between the two ends. Per germline, CDR1 SNHLY and CDR2 FYNNEI. This CDR3 contains 13 residues. Looking up the rest from reference TRBV2 and TRBJ1-1 gives the full variable domain: EPEVTQTPSHQVTQMGQEVILRCVPISNHLYFYWYRQILGQKVEFLVSFYNNEISEKSEIFDDQFSVERPDGSNFTLKIRSTKLEDSAMYFCASVGGPWTEAFFGQGTRLTVV.

The rearrangement joins TRBV5-4 to TRBJ2-7; 8 bases fit TRBD1. Trimming at V came to 4 bases and at J to 2 bases, leaving 2 bases not matched to a gene. Germline V CDR1 and CDR2: SGHNT, YYREEE (reference sequence). The CDR3 has 13 residues. CDR3 sequence reads: CASSRDRTYEQYV. CDR3 sequence (DNA): TGTGCCAGCAGCAGGGACAGGACCTACGAGCAGTACGTC.

The V and J genes are TRBV7-2 and TRBJ1-2; D not certain. The germline V gene encodes CDR1 SGHTA and CDR2 FQGNSA. Deletions cut 5 bases from V and 4 bases from J, with 8 bases between. The CDR3 runs 12 residues. In nucleotides, the CDR3 is TGTGCCAGCAGCGTTGGCCTCTATGGCTACACCTTC. Translating it yields CASSVGLYGYTF.

This rearrangement joins TRBV28 to TRBJ2-7; D ambiguous. Between the trimmed V and J ends, which lost 2 bases and 4 bases, there was a span of 9 bases. Germline CDR1 is MDHEN and CDR2 is SYDVKM. The CDR3 spans 13 residues. This CDR3 is CASSLNTGYEQYF. The CDR3 DNA sequence: TGTGCCAGCAGTTTAAATACGGGTTACGAGCAGTACTTC.

The chain couples TRBV28 to TRBJ1-5; D may be TRBD1 (6 bases). CDR1 is MDHEN, CDR2 SYDVKM, per germline. The CDR3 covers 15 residues. Trimming left V 3 bases short and J 4 bases short, with 13 bases between. The CDR3 loop is CASSLVMRGNQPQHF. For the CDR3, the DNA is TGTGCCAGCAGTTTGGTTATGAGGGGGAATCAGCCCCAGCATTTT. Full variable domain (outside the CDR3, taken from reference TRBV28 and TRBJ1-5): DVKVTQSSRYLVKRTGEKVFLECVQDMDHENMFWYRQDPGLGLRLIYFSYDVKMKEKGDIPEGYSVSREKKERFSLILESASTNQTSMYLCASSLVMRGNQPQHFGDGTRLSIL.

The chain is built from TRBV15 and TRBJ2-1; a weak D match, TRBD2 (6 bases). The V and J ends lost 0 bases and 5 bases respectively, with 11 bases between them. This CDR3 has 15 amino acids. Germline V CDR1 and CDR2: LNHNV, YYDKDF (reference sequence). The CDR3 reads CATSRDIGTHNEQFF. CDR3 nucleotides: TGTGCCACCAGCAGAGATATTGGGACTCACAATGAGCAGTTCTTC.

This chain links TRBV28 with TRBJ2-7; D possibly matches TRBD1 or TRBD2 (5 bases each). The CDR3 has 15 amino acids. Looked up from germline, CDR1 is MDHEN and CDR2 is SYDVKM. Trimming removed 5 bases at V and 3 bases at J, with 17 bases between. CDR3 loop: CASSVPGRINYEQYF. In DNA, the CDR3 is TGTGCCAGCAGTGTCCCGGGACGTATCAACTACGAGCAGTACTTC.